This T cell receptor beta chain was sequenced for a study of cytomegalovirus exposure and HLA in healthy donors. Study results and caveats: According to an earlier analysis, most TCR beta V segments yielded productive rearrangements about 87% or about 30% of the time. Researchers reported that a few CMV-associated chains were confirmed in vitro as CMV antigen-specific.

Note on this clone: Its cognate antigen is unknown.

PCR involved 60 Vbeta and 13 Jbeta primers. Only in-frame clones appear in the TCRdb table, and some are missing; sequencing was by immunoSEQ multiplex PCR. The sample data list roughly 45,000 clones. V was clipped by 5 bases and J by 5 bases; unmatched bases: 14. Germline-derived CDR1 and CDR2 are SNHLY and FYNNEI. The length of the CDR3 is 17 residues. The rearrangement joins TRBV2 to TRBJ2-5, with 10 bases fitting TRBD2. The sequence derives from a woman aged 30 to 39 in good health and CMV-seronegative. Sequencing input: PBMCs. As DNA, the CDR3 is TGTGCCAGCAGTCCACTGAGGGCTAGCGGGAGCCAGGAGACCCAGTACTTC. This gives the protein CASSPLRASGSQETQYF.